This TCR beta chain emerged from a study of breast tumors, draining lymph nodes, adjacent tissues. This CDR3 comprises 16 residues. Germline CDR1 SGHTA, CDR2 FQGNSA. V was clipped by 5 bases and J by 3 bases; unmatched bases: 11. Concerning this clonotype itself: Antigen: not known.

Using its own MiXCR run on the multiplex PCR reads, TCRdb lists one record per CDR3 protein. Of around 21,000 distinct CDR3 sequences in the sample, roughly two fifths were seen once. Study findings and constraints: That most tumor T cells come from lymph nodes remained unproven. Luminal-like breast cancer showed significantly greater tumor-nontumor repertoire similarity than basal-like breast cancer did. Tumor repertoires ranked between lymph nodes and nontumor tissue in diversity, with V and J gene preferences. Data fit most tumor T cells coming from lymph node, expanding in tumor.

The sequenced sample was breast tumor tissue. The genes are TRBV7-2 and TRBJ2-3; 7 nucleotides match TRBD2. The TCR originated in a female donor with breast cancer. Some clones in this sample may be carry-over from other donors' samples. CDR3 protein: CASSGGGSGLTDTQYF. The DNA for the CDR3 is TGTGCCAGCAGCGGGGGGGGTAGCGGTTTAACAGATACGCAGTATTTT.